The next 28 T cell receptor beta chains were all read from a single sample in a study of stem cell transplantation in POMP-related autoinflammatory disease. Libraries were prepared by immunoSEQ multiplex PCR; TCRdb keeps only in-frame clonotypes and omits some of them. The sample has about 9,900 clones; around 79% are singletons. The material sequenced was CD4+ T cells from PBMCs, taken after stem cell transplantation. These receptors were obtained from a human patient with POMP-related autoinflammation and immune dysregulation (PRAID). Some T cells may be supplied by the graft donor.

The chain uses TRBV4-1 and TRBJ1-5; perhaps TRBD1 as D (5 bases). Germline V gene sequence: CDR1 MGHRA, CDR2 YSYEKL. With 4 bases removed from V and 1 base from J, the gap between germline ends came to 11 bases. The CDR3 covers 15 residues. CDR3 region: CASSRHRDSNQPQHF. CDR3 DNA sequence: TGCGCCAGCAGCCGCCACCGGGACAGCAATCAGCCCCAGCATTTT.

The chain is built from TRBV5-1 and TRBJ2-2; D unclear. Germline CDR1 reads SGHRS; CDR2 reads YFSETQ. This CDR3 is 16 amino acids long. V lost 2 bases to trimming and J lost 2 bases, with 13 bases between them. As DNA, the CDR3 is TGCGCCAGCAGCTTTTTACCAACGGAAAACACCGGGGAGCTGTTTTTT. This sequence encodes CASSFLPTENTGELFF.

The V call is TRBV6-1, the J call TRBJ2-4, with TRBD2 as a possible D gene (6 bases). CDR1 is MNHNS and CDR2 is SASEGT in the germline V gene. The germline V and J ends were trimmed by 0 bases and 7 bases, with 7 bases remaining between them. The CDR3 is 13 residues long. The CDR3 nucleotides read TGTGCCAGCAGTGAAGCTGGGGGGAACATTCAGTACTTC. Translated: CASSEAGGNIQYF.

The rearrangement uses TRBV7-2 and TRBJ1-5; D perhaps matches TRBD1 (6 bases). The V and J ends lost 4 bases and 2 bases respectively, with 12 bases between them. The CDR3 consists of 15 residues. The germline CDR1 and CDR2 sequences are SGHTA and FQGNSA. CDR3: CASSSQGGGNQPQHF. The CDR3 region has the DNA TGTGCCAGCAGCTCACAGGGAGGGGGCAATCAGCCCCAGCATTTT.

This rearrangement joins TRBV5-8 to TRBJ2-3; either TRBD1 or TRBD2 may supply D (5 bases each). The CDR3 sequence is 15 residues long. Germline-derived CDR1 and CDR2 are SGHTS and YDEGEE. Between the trimmed V and J ends, which lost 5 bases and 8 bases, there was a span of 21 bases. CDR3 in amino acids: CASSPRVGAAGTQYF. The CDR3 nucleotides read TGTGCCAGCAGTCCCCGGGTAGGGGCGGCGGGTACGCAGTATTTT.

The chain employs TRBV7-3 and TRBJ1-1; D is ambiguous. This CDR3 is 13 amino acids long. Germline values: CDR1 SGHTA, CDR2 FQGTGA. V lost 4 bases and J lost 0, with 6 bases in between. CDR3 sequence (DNA): TGTGCCAGCAGCTCGGACGTGAACACTGAAGCTTTCTTT. It encodes CASSSDVNTEAFF.

This chain connects TRBV10-3 to TRBJ2-3; 9 positions match TRBD2. Germline trimming cut 4 bases from V and 3 bases from J; bases unmatched to any gene: 14. CDR1 and CDR2 from the germline V gene are ENHRY and SYGVKD. The CDR3 is 18 amino acids. In DNA form, the CDR3 reads TGTGCCATCAGTGGGGGCGCTAGCGGGATTTTCGTAACAGATACGCAGTATTTT. Amino acid sequence: CAISGGASGIFVTDTQYF.

The count of this clone is one. The V call is TRBV27, the J call TRBJ2-1; D unclear. CDR3 length equals 15 residues. CDR1 is MNHEY and CDR2 is SMNVEV in the germline V gene (reference sequence). With 5 bases removed from V and 0 bases from J, the gap between germline ends came to 11 bases. As DNA, the CDR3 is TGTGCCAGCAGTCCCCGGCCGAGCTCCTACAATGAGCAGTTCTTC. The encoded protein is CASSPRPSSYNEQFF.

V gene TRBV28 combines with J gene TRBJ1-3, with a tentative D call TRBD1 (5 bases). Germline loops: CDR1 MDHEN, CDR2 SYDVKM. The CDR3 extends over 15 amino acids. Trimming pared 6 bases from V and 0 bases from J, leaving 12 bases between. The CDR3 bases are TGTGCCAGCAGCGGAGGGGTTATCTCTGGAAACACCATATATTTT. This encodes CASSGGVISGNTIYF.

V usage is TRBV10-3 and J usage is TRBJ2-1; 9 nucleotides line up with TRBD2. This CDR3 is 17 amino acids long. Germline values: CDR1 ENHRY, CDR2 SYGVKD. V trimming: 6 bases; J trimming: 7 bases; junction bases outside the gene matches: 16. In DNA, the CDR3 is TGTGCCATCAGGGAGGCGATTAGCGGGAGCAGCGGAAATGAGCAGTTCTTC. The encoded protein is CAIREAISGSSGNEQFF.

J is TRBJ2-3 and V is TRBV25-1, with D possibly being TRBD1 (6 bases). CDR1 MGHDK and CDR2 SYGVNS come from the germline V gene. The V end was cut by 9 bases, the J end by 3 bases, with 19 bases between. The CDR3 runs to 15 residues. CDR3 residues: CASRWDIMGTDTQYF. Here the CDR3 DNA reads TGTGCCAGTAGGTGGGACATCATGGGGACAGATACGCAGTATTTT.

The chain uses TRBV6-5 and TRBJ2-7, with TRBD2 identical over 7 bases. J gave up 2 bases and V 6 bases, and 7 bases lay outside the gene matches. The germline V gene has CDR1 MNHEY and CDR2 SVGAGI. There are 14 residues in the CDR3. The CDR3 sequence is CASRPGTKAYEQYF. In DNA, the CDR3 is TGTGCCAGCAGGCCCGGGACTAAGGCCTACGAGCAGTACTTC.

This chain joins TRBV7-9 and TRBJ1-1, with a tentative D call TRBD1 (6 bases). The V end lost 2 bases, the J end lost 1 base, and 14 bases lay between the germline ends. The CDR3 runs to 16 residues. The germline CDR1 and CDR2 sequences are SEHNR and FQNEAQ (reference sequence). CDR3 in DNA: TGTGCCAGCAGCTTAAAGGGGGAGAGAAGGAACACTGAAGCTTTCTTT. Its translation is CASSLKGERRNTEAFF. Full variable domain (remainder filled in from reference TRBV7-9 and TRBJ1-1): DTGVSQNPRHKITKRGQNVTFRCDPISEHNRLYWYRQTLGQGPEFLTYFQNEAQLEKSRLLSDRFSAERPKGSFSTLEIQRTEQGDSAMYLCASSLKGERRNTEAFFGQGTRLTVV.

This clone is large within its sample. This sequence joins TRBV7-2 and TRBJ2-5; D possibly uses TRBD1 or TRBD2 (5 bases each). This CDR3 has 14 residues. With 10 bases removed from V and 7 bases from J, the gap between germline ends came to 22 bases. Germline V gene data show CDR1 as SGHTA and CDR2 as FQGNSA. CDR3 sequence (DNA): TGTGCCACCCGGGGCAGTCTAAGTGTGTTGACCCAGTACTTC. It specifies CATRGSLSVLTQYF.

This CDR3 is CASSIGLGSTDTQYF. The CDR3 DNA reads as TGTGCCAGTAGTATAGGTCTGGGTAGCACAGATACGCAGTATTTT. This chain connects TRBV19 to TRBJ2-3; no firm D call. The V and J ends lost 1 base and 0 bases respectively, with 8 bases between them. Germline values: CDR1 LNHDA, CDR2 SQIVND (reference sequence). The CDR3 has 15 amino acids. The complete variable domain, with remaining parts taken from reference TRBV19 and TRBJ2-3, reads DGGITQSPKYLFRKEGQNVTLSCEQNLNHDAMYWYRQDPGQGLRLIYYSQIVNDFQKGDIAEGYSVSREKKESFPLTVTSAQKNPTAFYLCASSIGLGSTDTQYFGPGTRLTVL.

The chain recombines TRBV2 with TRBJ1-5; D is ambiguous. This CDR3 contains 13 residues. Looked up from germline, CDR1 is SNHLY and CDR2 is FYNNEI. The DNA of the CDR3 is TGTGCTTCCCGGCGGGGTAGCAATCAGCCCCAGCATTTT. Translated, it gives CASRRGSNQPQHF.

The chain uses TRBV4-2 and TRBJ2-5; D may be TRBD1 (6 bases). The V gene's germline CDR1 is LGHNA and CDR2 YNFKEQ. This CDR3 has 14 amino acids. Trimming pared 6 bases from V and 5 bases from J, leaving 16 bases between. The CDR3 loop is CASSYSDSRETQYF. The CDR3 coding sequence is TGTGCCAGCAGTTATTCGGACAGTCGGGAGACCCAGTACTTC.

V usage is TRBV18 and J usage is TRBJ2-2; D not certain. CDR3 size: 14 residues. CDR1 is KGHSH and CDR2 is LQKENI in the germline V gene. V shed 5 bases and J shed 1 base, with 8 bases lying between them. The CDR3 region has the DNA TGTGCCAGCTCAGAGGCGCTGAACACCGGGGAGCTGTTTTTT. Protein product: CASSEALNTGELFF. Combining the CDR3 with reference TRBV18 and TRBJ2-2 gives the whole variable domain NAGVMQNPRHLVRRRGQEARLRCSPMKGHSHVYWYRQLPEEGLKFMVYLQKENIIDESGMPKERFSAEFPKEGPSILRIQQVVRGDSAAYFCASSEALNTGELFFGEGSRLTVL.

The chain joins TRBV7-2 to TRBJ2-1; D is uncertain. The germline V and J ends were trimmed by 7 bases and 2 bases, with 12 bases remaining between them. This CDR3 spans 14 amino acids. The germline V gene has CDR1 SGHTA and CDR2 FQGNSA. CDR3 bases: TGTGCCAGCATCCCGAGTTGGGCCTACAATGAGCAGTTCTTC. It specifies CASIPSWAYNEQFF.

The V call is TRBV11-3, the J call TRBJ1-2; D unresolved. The CDR3 extends over 14 amino acids. CDR1 is SGHNT, CDR2 YENEEA, per germline. The V gene lost 5 bases and the J gene lost 4 bases, with 14 bases spanning the gap. The CDR3 bases are TGTGCCAGCAGCCCTCGACACCTGATCTATGGCTACACCTTC. Its translation: CASSPRHLIYGYTF.

This clone was counted a few times. J is TRBJ1-5 and V is TRBV5-1; D gene ambiguous. Germline lookup yields CDR1 SGHRS and CDR2 YFSETQ. Trimming took 0 bases from V and 0 from J, leaving 7 bases between them. The CDR3 length is 15 residues. The CDR3 protein is CASSLGDYSNQPQHF. Here the CDR3 DNA reads TGCGCCAGCAGCTTGGGAGATTATAGCAATCAGCCCCAGCATTTT.

This clone showed up just a few times. V and J are TRBV7-8 and TRBJ2-7; 7 bases fit TRBD1. The ends lost 5 bases at V and 4 bases at J; junction bases unmatched: 8. CDR1 is SGHVS, CDR2 FQNEAQ, per germline. This CDR3 region has 14 residues. The chain's CDR3 is CASSQDRREYEQYF. CDR3 nucleotide sequence: TGTGCCAGCAGCCAGGACAGGAGAGAGTACGAGCAGTACTTC.

This clone was recorded only once. This sequence joins TRBV18 and TRBJ2-5; D could derive from TRBD1 or TRBD2 (5 bases each). With 5 bases removed from V and 7 bases from J, the gap between germline ends came to 11 bases. CDR1 and CDR2 from the germline V gene are KGHSH and LQKENI. CDR3 length equals 12 residues. This CDR3 is CASSSTRGTQYF. The CDR3 bases are TGTGCCAGCTCATCTACTAGGGGGACCCAGTACTTC.

This chain joins TRBV10-3 and TRBJ2-7; no clear D gene. CDR3 length: 11 amino acids. The V and J ends lost 10 bases and 3 bases respectively, with 10 bases between them. Germline loops: CDR1 ENHRY, CDR2 SYGVKD. This CDR3 reads CATESSYEQYF. The CDR3 nucleotides read TGTGCCACCGAAAGCAGCTACGAGCAGTACTTC.

The V gene is TRBV27, the J gene TRBJ2-3; tentative D call: TRBD2 (6 bases). The CDR3 has 13 residues. Trimming removed 11 bases at V and 3 bases at J, with 15 bases between. Germline-derived CDR1 and CDR2 are MNHEY and SMNVEV (reference sequence). The DNA for the CDR3 is TGTGCCGCCTCCGGGCTAGCGACAGATACGCAGTATTTT. Its translation is CAASGLATDTQYF.

The V and J genes are TRBV6-5 and TRBJ2-7, with D perhaps being TRBD1 or TRBD2 (6 bases each). There are 13 residues in the CDR3. Germline lookup yields CDR1 MNHEY and CDR2 SVGAGI. V lost 4 bases, J lost 6 bases, and 13 bases lay in between. In DNA, the CDR3 is TGTGCCAGCAGTTTAATCCGGGGGCTCGAGCAGTACTTC. It translates to CASSLIRGLEQYF.

This chain uses TRBV7-9 with TRBJ2-2, with D perhaps given as TRBD1 or TRBD2 (5 bases each). Germline CDR1 and CDR2: SEHNR and FQNEAQ (reference sequence). V was cut by 0 bases and J by 7 bases, with 9 bases left in between. The CDR3 is made up of 14 amino acids. CDR3 sequence: CASSLARGRGELFF. The CDR3 nucleotides read TGTGCCAGCAGCTTAGCGAGGGGTCGCGGGGAGCTGTTTTTT.

The chain links TRBV30 to TRBJ1-3, with 10 positions matching TRBD1. V lost 2 bases to trimming and J lost 2 bases; unmatched junction nucleotides: 3. Germline CDR1 is GTSNPN and CDR2 is SVGIG (reference sequence). The CDR3 contains 15 residues. The CDR3 DNA follows: TGTGCCTGGAGTTCCGGGACAGGGGCTGGAAACACCATATATTTT. Translating gives CAWSSGTGAGNTIYF.